The TCR beta chain described here comes from a study of T-cell reconstitution after alpha-beta-depleted transplantation in children. Study-level results: A year post-transplant, T-cell counts and diversity derived mostly from newly produced T cells. Reported findings indicate that, about two months after transplant, alpha-beta T cells came from several hundred expanded clones, which were derived from non-depleted graft cells.

Of note for this clonotype: What it recognizes is unknown.

Library preparation (for TCRbeta) was performed with unique molecular identifiers. One entry per CDR3 protein results from TCRdb running MiXCR on the PCR reads. Of 250,000 to 400,000 distinct CDR3 sequences listed, around 25% are singletons. The source of this sequence is a male patient under 18 who had a stem cell transplant for acute lymphoblastic leukemia, so the T cells may come from the graft donor. Sequenced here: PBMCs, mostly from graft donor cells, sampled 180 days after TCRalphabeta/CD19-depleted stem cell transplant.

For the CDR3, the DNA is TGTGCCAGCAGCCAAGGGACTAGCGGGAGGGATACGCAGTATTTT. Its protein is CASSQGTSGRDTQYF. The chain carries TRBV4-2 and TRBJ2-3; TRBD2 matches 14 bases. The CDR3 sequence is 15 residues long. Per germline, CDR1 LGHNA and CDR2 YNFKEQ. With V trimmed by 1 base and J by 6 bases, 0 bases remained unmatched.